This T cell receptor (beta chain) was documented in a study of CD8+ T cells in alopecia areata. The germline V gene encodes CDR1 MGHDK and CDR2 SYGVNS. Between the trimmed V and J ends, which lost 1 base and 7 bases, there was a span of 16 bases. This CDR3 comprises 15 residues. Treatment given: oral pan-JAK inhibitor, 5-10 mg twice daily. Peripheral blood, together with lesional scalp punch biopsies, was collected from alopecia areata patients. RNA was extracted and reverse transcribed into cDNA as the sequencing template. Repertoires were generated with immunoSEQ multiplex PCR, while TCRdb's copy carries only in-frame clones and drops some. Of roughly 220,000 clones in the sample, around two fifths were seen once. Notes on the study in general: Among the top 100, expanded CD8+ clones, as well as scalp clonality, were significantly decreased by tofacitinib. Throughout tofacitinib, many expanded lesional clones continued to persist in scalp and blood.

As to this clone: No antigen is known for it.

This receptor was obtained from a human donor with alopecia areata. This specimen was CD4+ T cells sorted from blood, taken at week 34, from a patient treated with tofacitinib. The chain carries TRBV25-1 and TRBJ1-2, with a tentative D call TRBD1 (5 bases). The chain's CDR3 is CASSESPAGIIGYTF. As DNA, the CDR3 is TGTGCCAGCAGTGAATCCCCTGCAGGGATCATTGGCTACACCTTC.